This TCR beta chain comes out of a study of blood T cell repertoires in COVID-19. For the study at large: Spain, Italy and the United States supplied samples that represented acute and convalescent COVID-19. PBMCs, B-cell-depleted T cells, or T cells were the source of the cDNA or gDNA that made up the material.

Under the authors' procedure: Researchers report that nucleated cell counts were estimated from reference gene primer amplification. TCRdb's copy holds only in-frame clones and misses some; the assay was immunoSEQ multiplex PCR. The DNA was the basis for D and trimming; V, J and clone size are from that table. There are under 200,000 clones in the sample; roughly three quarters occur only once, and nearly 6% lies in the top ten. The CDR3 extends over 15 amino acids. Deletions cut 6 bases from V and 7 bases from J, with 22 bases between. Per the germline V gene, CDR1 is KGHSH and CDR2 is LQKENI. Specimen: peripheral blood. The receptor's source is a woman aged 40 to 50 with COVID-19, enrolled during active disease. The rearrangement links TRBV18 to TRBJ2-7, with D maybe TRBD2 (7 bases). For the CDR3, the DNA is TGTGCCAGCTCCCCATCGGGGGGCGGAACGGGAGAGCAGTACTTC. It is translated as CASSPSGGGTGEQYF.